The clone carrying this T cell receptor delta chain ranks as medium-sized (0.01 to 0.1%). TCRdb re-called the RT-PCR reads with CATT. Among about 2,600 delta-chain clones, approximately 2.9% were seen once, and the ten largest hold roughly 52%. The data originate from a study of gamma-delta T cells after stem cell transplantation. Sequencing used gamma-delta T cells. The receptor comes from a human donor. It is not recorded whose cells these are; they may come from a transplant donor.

The CDR3 DNA reads as TGTGCCATCCAAATAGGGCTGGGGGTCCTGTACACCGATAAACTCATCTTT. Translated, it gives CAIQIGLGVLYTDKLIF. The rearrangement links TRDV2 to TRDJ1; D is perhaps TRDD3 (7 bases). Per the germline V gene, CDR1 is GEAIGNYY and CDR2 is EKD. This CDR3 comprises 17 residues. V gave up 9 bases and J gave up 0 bases, with 25 bases separating them.